The 12 T cell receptor beta chains listed next were all sequenced from one sample in a study of T cell responses to AZD1222 COVID-19 vaccine. Method: immunoSEQ multiplex PCR; TCRdb's copy keeps in-frame clones and lacks some. The data contain approximately 150,000 clones, about 91% of them seen just once; the ten biggest clones take up around 2.3%. Sequences were derived from peripheral blood, sampled on day 0 of AZD1222 vaccination. Every receptor here comes from an adult in good health.

This CDR3 reads CASSLGGTDIKKEQFF. For the CDR3, the DNA is TGTGCCAGCAGCTTAGGGGGGACAGATATTAAAAAAGAGCAGTTCTTC. This sequence joins TRBV11-2 and TRBJ2-1; 7 bases map to TRBD1. After removal of 1 base from V and 10 bases from J, the junction contained 13 bases not matched to a gene. This CDR3 is built from 16 residues. The germline CDR1 and CDR2 sequences are SGHAT and FQNNGV.

The chain uses TRBV10-3 and TRBJ2-2; 10 bases are a match to TRBD1. From germline, CDR1 is ENHRY and CDR2 SYGVKD. The CDR3 runs 18 residues. The junction had 17 bases not matched to a gene; V was cut back by 8 bases and J by 5 bases. CDR3 sequence reads: CAIGGPNGRDRGTGELFF. The CDR3, as DNA: TGTGCCATCGGGGGACCTAATGGAAGGGACAGGGGAACCGGGGAGCTGTTTTTT.

This chain connects TRBV27 to TRBJ1-5; TRBD1 matches at 8 bases. The germline V gene has CDR1 MNHEY and CDR2 SMNVEV (reference sequence). The CDR3 is made up of 14 amino acids. The V segment lost 6 bases and the J segment 6 bases; nucleotides outside the gene matches: 7. CDR3 in amino acids: CASRDRAGSQPQHF. The CDR3 DNA follows: TGTGCCAGCAGGGACAGGGCAGGCAGTCAGCCCCAGCATTTT.

The rearrangement uses TRBV7-9 and TRBJ2-5, with D perhaps assigned TRBD1 or TRBD2 (5 bases each). CDR3 length: 18 residues. Looked up from germline, CDR1 is SEHNR and CDR2 is FQNEAQ (reference sequence). Trimming pared 5 bases from V and 2 bases from J, leaving 24 bases between. The CDR3 coding sequence is TGTGCCAGCAGCCGTGGTCCCGGGGCAGGGTGGTGGCAAGAGACCCAGTACTTC. It codes for CASSRGPGAGWWQETQYF.

The rearrangement joins TRBV4-3 to TRBJ1-6; no clear D. Germline assignment: CDR1 LGHNA and CDR2 YSLEER. The CDR3 is 15 amino acids. V was clipped by 0 bases and J by 1 base, with 4 bases between them. In DNA, the CDR3 is TGCGCCAGCAGCCAAGATTTGTCCTATAATTCACCCCTCCACTTT. Protein sequence: CASSQDLSYNSPLHF.

The chain has TRBV5-1 and TRBJ2-3; 7 bases agree with TRBD2. Germline CDR1 reads SGHRS; CDR2 reads YFSETQ. The CDR3 sequence is 15 residues long. V lost 6 bases to trimming and J lost 3 bases; unmatched junction nucleotides: 10. CDR3 nucleotide sequence: TGCGCCAGCACCCTGGGGGAGGGGTGGACAGATACGCAGTATTTT. Its protein is CASTLGEGWTDTQYF.

The chain is built from TRBV7-9 and TRBJ2-3, with D perhaps matching TRBD1 or TRBD2 (6 bases each). V was cut by 1 base and J by 4 bases, with 21 bases left in between. There are 18 residues in the CDR3. Germline V gene sequence: CDR1 SEHNR, CDR2 FQNEAQ (reference sequence). The CDR3 spells CASSLVGGLMDSPDTQYF. The CDR3 nucleotides are TGTGCCAGCAGCTTAGTAGGGGGGTTGATGGATAGCCCAGATACGCAGTATTTT.

The chain couples TRBV19 to TRBJ2-1; the D gene is possibly TRBD1 (6 bases). CDR3 size: 15 residues. Germline V gene sequence: CDR1 LNHDA, CDR2 SQIVND (reference sequence). V gave up 6 bases and J gave up 5 bases, with 17 bases separating them. The CDR3 here is CASSRPGTPNNEQFF. In nucleotides, the CDR3 is TGTGCCAGTAGCCGGCCGGGGACACCAAACAATGAGCAGTTCTTC.

The V and J genes are TRBV19 and TRBJ1-5, with D unclear. CDR3 length equals 18 residues. Germline V gives CDR1 LNHDA, CDR2 SQIVND (reference sequence). With 0 bases removed from V and 0 bases from J, the gap between germline ends came to 15 bases. This chain's CDR3 is CASSIDYLGRHSNQPQHF. CDR3 DNA sequence: TGTGCCAGTAGTATAGACTACCTCGGAAGACATAGCAATCAGCCCCAGCATTTT.

This clone was detected only a few times. The chain is built from TRBV4-1 and TRBJ2-1; TRBD2 matches at 7 bases. J gave up 6 bases and V 5 bases, and 7 bases lay outside the gene matches. Germline CDR1 MGHRA, CDR2 YSYEKL. The CDR3 is 14 amino acids. CDR3 nucleotides: TGCGCCAGCAGCATAAGCGGGGCCCTCAATGAGCAGTTCTTC. This gives the protein CASSISGALNEQFF.

The chain links TRBV19 to TRBJ1-4; D unclear. The germline V and J ends were trimmed by 5 bases and 11 bases, with 18 bases remaining between them. Germline loops: CDR1 LNHDA, CDR2 SQIVND (reference sequence). The CDR3 is 14 amino acids. The CDR3: CASSDQNANRKLFF. The CDR3 nucleotides are TGTGCCAGTAGTGATCAGAACGCAAACCGGAAACTGTTTTTT.

In its sample, this clone was seen a few times. This chain uses TRBV4-1 with TRBJ2-3; possible D gene TRBD2, 6 bases. V lost 1 base, J lost 2 bases, and 16 bases lay in between. The CDR3 is made up of 17 amino acids. Germline V gene lookup returns CDR1 MGHRA and CDR2 YSYEKL. CDR3 coding DNA: TGCGCCAGCAGCCAAGGTCTGGTGCGGGGCCCCACAGATACGCAGTATTTT. Translation: CASSQGLVRGPTDTQYF.